These 10 T cell receptor beta chains originate from one sample sequenced in a study of CD8 T cells in Susac syndrome (dated by TCRdb to between 2018 and 2021). The library was built by means of the immunoSEQ multiplex PCR assay. RNA was extracted using the RNeasy kit, and about 0.45 to 1 ug of the RNA was reverse transcribed with random hexamers. TCRdb ran its own pipeline on the public reads, namely fastp trimming at Q25 and MiXCR clone calling, and kept in-frame beta chains. Merged by CDR3 protein, the rows form single entries marked with the most common genes and DNA. The sample table holds about 300,000 distinct CDR3 sequences, of which 85% were seen once. The leading ten clones occupy around 0.2% of the sample. The sample comprised CD8+ T cells from PBMCs. All receptors come from a human donor with multiple sclerosis.

The J gene is TRBJ2-1, the V gene TRBV13, with 10 nucleotides matching TRBD2. CDR3 length: 16 residues. The V gene's germline CDR1 is PRHDT and CDR2 FYEKMQ (reference sequence). V was clipped by 5 bases and J by 4 bases; unmatched bases: 8. The CDR3 DNA reads TGTGCCAGCAGCGCTCCGGGACTAGCGACTTACAATGAGCAGTTCTTC. Translation gives CASSAPGLATYNEQFF. Variable domain in full (rest from reference TRBV13 and TRBJ2-1): AAGVIQSPRHLIKEKRETATLKCYPIPRHDTVYWYQQGPGQDPQFLISFYEKMQSDKGSIPDRFSAQQFSDYHSELNMSSLELGDSALYFCASSAPGLATYNEQFFGPGTRLTVL.

This chain's CDR3 is CASSFSHNEQFF. Written as DNA, the CDR3 is TGTGCCAGCAGTTTTTCTCACAATGAGCAGTTCTTC. The chain is built from TRBV12-3 or TRBV12-4 and TRBJ2-1; D not certain. Deletions cut 3 bases from V and 5 bases from J, with 5 bases between. The CDR3 loop spans 12 amino acids.

The V gene is TRBV20-1, the J gene TRBJ2-3, with 10 bases fitting TRBD2. Germline-derived CDR1 and CDR2 are DFQATT and SNEGSKA (reference sequence). The CDR3 covers 16 residues. V was pared by 1 base and J by 6 bases, with 10 bases of the junction left unmatched. In nucleotides, the CDR3 is TGCAGTGCTAGAGCTAGCGGGAGCCCCCTGCGGGATACGCAGTATTTT. Its translation: CSARASGSPLRDTQYF.

V gene TRBV28 combines with J gene TRBJ1-4; tentatively, D is TRBD1 (5 bases). Trimming took 2 bases from V and 8 from J, leaving 15 bases between them. Germline values: CDR1 MDHEN, CDR2 SYDVKM. This CDR3 is 15 amino acids long. The CDR3 DNA follows: TGTGCCAGCAGTTTAAATTCCAGGGAGGGGGAAAAACTGTTTTTT. Protein: CASSLNSREGEKLFF.

This clonotype was found a few times. The chain uses TRBV4-1 and TRBJ1-2; 9 bases map to TRBD1. The CDR3 sequence is 14 residues long. CDR1 and CDR2 (germline): MGHRA, YSYEKL. Losses at the gene ends were 4 bases for V and 6 bases for J; bases not matched to a gene: 6. This chain's CDR3 is CASSLGQGTHGYTF. CDR3 DNA sequence: TGCGCCAGCAGCCTGGGACAGGGAACACATGGCTACACCTTC.

This clonotype was detected once. The V call is TRBV4-3, the J call TRBJ2-1, with 10 bases matching TRBD2. Looked up from germline, CDR1 is LGHNA and CDR2 is YSLEER. J gave up 0 bases and V 1 base, and 6 bases lay outside the gene matches. This CDR3 comprises 18 residues. CDR3 region: CASSQGASGRTSYNEQFF. The CDR3 coding sequence is TGCGCCAGCAGCCAAGGGGCTAGCGGGAGAACCTCCTACAATGAGCAGTTCTTC.

V gene TRBV18 combines with J gene TRBJ2-7; weak D call: TRBD2 (5 bases). Germline V gene data show CDR1 as KGHSH and CDR2 as LQKENI. This CDR3 contains 13 residues. V dropped 5 bases and J dropped 1 base, with 9 bases sitting between them. CDR3 sequence: CASSCGQSYEQYF. The CDR3 bases are TGTGCCAGCTCATGCGGGCAATCCTACGAGCAGTACTTC.

This chain links TRBV7-8 with TRBJ1-3; D ambiguous. The CDR3 loop spans 16 amino acids. Germline V gene lookup returns CDR1 SGHVS and CDR2 FQNEAQ. Deletions cut 2 bases from V and 0 bases from J, with 11 bases between. The CDR3 reads CASSLISVVSGNTIYF. The CDR3 nucleotides are TGTGCCAGCAGCTTAATAAGCGTCGTCTCTGGAAACACCATATATTTT.

This sequence joins TRBV3-1 and TRBJ1-1; no reliable D call. Looked up from germline, CDR1 is LGHDT and CDR2 is YNNKEL (reference sequence). There are 13 residues in the CDR3. V was trimmed by 8 bases and J by 0 bases, leaving 10 bases between them. In nucleotides, the CDR3 is TGTGCCAGCGGCGAAGACATGAACACTGAAGCTTTCTTT. Translation gives CASGEDMNTEAFF.

The chain uses TRBV25-1 and TRBJ2-1, with 8 bases aligning to TRBD2. With 3 bases clipped from V and 4 bases from J, the junction kept 5 bases outside the gene matches. Germline loops: CDR1 MGHDK, CDR2 SYGVNS. The CDR3 length is 15 residues. Here the CDR3 reads CASSETSASYNEQFF. CDR3 in DNA: TGTGCCAGCAGTGAGACTAGCGCCTCATACAATGAGCAGTTCTTC.